This T cell receptor beta chain was captured in a study of human T cells and chemical hapten exposure. Study at large: Across its approximately 23 weeks, the study gave patients weekly diphenylcyclopropenone doses to the scalp. Slight differences in pooled library volume were the main source of varying TCR yields across samples.

Time point denoted: patch test 1, 2 weeks after DPC sensitization. Indicated treatment: therapeutic diphenylcyclopropenone sensitization with weekly scalp DPC. Blood, whole and unfractionated, served as the source for total RNA extraction. Using its own MiXCR run on the RACE reads, TCRdb lists one record per CDR3 protein. The table shows roughly 100,000 distinct CDR3 sequences, with around 10% occurring only once. The CDR3 contains 14 residues. Germline assignment: CDR1 SQVTM and CDR2 ANQGSEA. V gene TRBV29-1 combines with J gene TRBJ2-7, with D unresolved. The end of the DNA is better explained by TRBJ2-1, so the J call may be wrong. This sample comprised whole blood, obtained in connection with sensitization to the hapten diphenylcyclopropenone (DPC). This TCR was sampled from a woman in her forties with alopecia areata. Some clones in this sample may be carry-over from other donors' samples. CDR3 in DNA: TGCAGCGTTATTATGGCCTCGTGGGTGGACGAGCAGTTCTTC. This sequence encodes CSVIMASWVDEQFF.